The rows below give T cell receptor beta chains drawn from one sample of a study of cytomegalovirus exposure and HLA in healthy donors. Profiling relied on immunoSEQ multiplex PCR, and the TCRdb table lists in-frame clones only, not all of them. The sample shows fewer than 120,000 clones, roughly 89% of them seen only once. Sequenced material: PBMCs. The receptors were sampled from a woman under 30 in good health and CMV-seronegative. Both conserved end residues are part of each CDR3. The D gene is left open where the match is weak. Size is stated for part of the rows, as once, few or many counts, or as a class when the clone is expanded.

clone size: .; J gene: TRBJ2-2; V gene: TRBV5-1; D gene: .; CDR3 protein: CASSLSAGSRTGELFF; CDR3 DNA: TGCGCCAGCAGCTTGTCAGCAGGGTCTCGGACCGGGGAGCTGTTTTTT
clone size: .; J gene: TRBJ2-1; V gene: TRBV30; D gene: TRBD2; CDR3 protein: CAWSAPSGSSEQFF; CDR3 DNA: TGTGCCTGGAGTGCCCCTAGCGGGAGCTCTGAGCAGTTCTTC
clone size: .; J gene: TRBJ2-4; V gene: TRBV5-1; D gene: .; CDR3 protein: CASSLQSTDNLKDF; CDR3 DNA: TGCGCCAGCAGCTTACAATCGACAGATAACCTAAAGGACTTC
clone size: .; J gene: TRBJ1-1; V gene: TRBV28; D gene: TRBD1; CDR3 protein: CATASGGEAFF; CDR3 DNA: TGTGCCACCGCCTCAGGGGGCGAAGCTTTCTTT
clone size: .; J gene: TRBJ2-6; V gene: TRBV4-3; D gene: .; CDR3 protein: CASSQEGRISGANVLTF; CDR3 DNA: TGCGCCAGCAGCCAAGAGGGCAGGATCTCTGGGGCCAACGTCCTGACTTTC
clone size: .; J gene: TRBJ1-5; V gene: TRBV2; D gene: .; CDR3 protein: CASSVAIGDQPQHF; CDR3 DNA: TGTGCCAGCAGTGTTGCGATCGGGGATCAGCCCCAGCATTTT
clone size: .; J gene: TRBJ2-6; V gene: TRBV27; D gene: .; CDR3 protein: CASSEEVANVLTF; CDR3 DNA: TGTGCCAGCAGTGAGGAGGTCGCCAACGTCCTGACTTTC
clone size: .; J gene: TRBJ1-4; V gene: TRBV19; D gene: .; CDR3 protein: CASSGGRDNLFF; CDR3 DNA: TGTGCCAGTAGTGGGGGCCGGGACAATCTGTTTTTT
clone size: .; J gene: TRBJ1-3; V gene: TRBV5-6; D gene: TRBD1; CDR3 protein: CASKRQGGGNTIYF; CDR3 DNA: TGTGCCAGCAAACGACAGGGAGGCGGAAACACCATATATTTT
clone size: once; J gene: TRBJ2-7; V gene: TRBV28; D gene: TRBD1; CDR3 protein: CASRVRQGTSYEQYF; CDR3 DNA: TGTGCCAGCAGGGTCCGACAGGGAACTTCCTACGAGCAGTACTTC
clone size: .; J gene: TRBJ1-5; V gene: TRBV6-5; D gene: .; CDR3 protein: CASSSQAGANQPQHF; CDR3 DNA: TGTGCCAGCAGTAGTCAGGCAGGGGCTAATCAGCCCCAGCATTTT
clone size: .; J gene: TRBJ2-7; V gene: TRBV6-5; D gene: TRBD2; CDR3 protein: CASSKRGEGYEQYF; CDR3 DNA: TGTGCCAGCAGTAAGCGGGGGGAAGGTTACGAGCAGTACTTC
clone size: .; J gene: TRBJ1-1; V gene: TRBV30; D gene: .; CDR3 protein: CAWSVGGLNTEAFF; CDR3 DNA: TGTGCCTGGAGTGTTGGAGGCCTGAACACTGAAGCTTTCTTT
clone size: .; J gene: TRBJ2-3; V gene: TRBV23-1; D gene: TRBD2; CDR3 protein: CASSQWARTSGGSTDTQYF; CDR3 DNA: TGCGCCAGCAGTCAATGGGCCCGGACTAGCGGAGGGAGCACAGATACGCAGTATTTT
clone size: .; J gene: TRBJ2-3; V gene: TRBV7-3; D gene: .; CDR3 protein: CASGEADTQYF; CDR3 DNA: TGTGCCAGCGGGGAGGCAGATACGCAGTATTTT
clone size: once; J gene: TRBJ2-5; V gene: TRBV6-5; D gene: TRBD1; CDR3 protein: CASSGDRVKEETQYF; CDR3 DNA: TGTGCCAGCAGTGGGGACAGGGTAAAGGAAGAGACCCAGTACTTC
clone size: .; J gene: TRBJ1-4; V gene: TRBV13; D gene: .; CDR3 protein: CASSSAGGETNEKLFF; CDR3 DNA: TGTGCCAGCAGCTCAGCGGGTGGGGAAACTAATGAAAAACTGTTTTTT
clone size: .; J gene: TRBJ1-5; V gene: TRBV5-6; D gene: TRBD1; CDR3 protein: CASSLGTGWDQPQHF; CDR3 DNA: TGTGCCAGCAGCCTCGGGACAGGGTGGGATCAGCCCCAGCATTTT
clone size: .; J gene: TRBJ2-7; V gene: TRBV30; D gene: .; CDR3 protein: CAWSQLATYEQYF; CDR3 DNA: TGTGCCTGGAGTCAGCTAGCCACCTACGAGCAGTACTTC
clone size: .; J gene: TRBJ2-1; V gene: TRBV19; D gene: TRBD2; CDR3 protein: CASRGTSGRSYNEQFF; CDR3 DNA: TGTGCCAGTAGAGGGACTAGCGGGAGATCCTACAATGAGCAGTTCTTC
clone size: .; J gene: TRBJ2-7; V gene: TRBV5-1; D gene: .; CDR3 protein: CASSLSTRDEQYF; CDR3 DNA: TGCGCCAGCAGCTTGTCTACTCGGGACGAGCAGTACTTC
clone size: .; J gene: TRBJ2-1; V gene: TRBV7-2; D gene: .; CDR3 protein: CASSLDSYNEQFF; CDR3 DNA: TGTGCCAGCAGCTTGGACTCATACAATGAGCAGTTCTTC
clone size: .; J gene: TRBJ2-3; V gene: TRBV10-3; D gene: TRBD1; CDR3 protein: CAISGTGGGDTQYF; CDR3 DNA: TGTGCCATCAGTGGAACAGGGGGCGGAGATACGCAGTATTTT
clone size: .; J gene: TRBJ2-5; V gene: TRBV27; D gene: TRBD2; CDR3 protein: CASSLGLAGPQETQYF; CDR3 DNA: TGTGCCAGCAGTCTGGGACTAGCGGGGCCCCAAGAGACCCAGTACTTC
clone size: once; J gene: TRBJ2-7; V gene: TRBV2; D gene: TRBD2; CDR3 protein: CASRVAGGNEKQYF; CDR3 DNA: TGTGCCAGCAGAGTGGCGGGAGGGAATGAGAAGCAGTACTTC
clone size: .; J gene: TRBJ2-1; V gene: TRBV29-1; D gene: TRBD2; CDR3 protein: CSVEGLADSYNEQFF; CDR3 DNA: TGCAGCGTTGAAGGACTAGCGGACTCCTACAATGAGCAGTTCTTC
clone size: .; J gene: TRBJ2-2; V gene: TRBV11-2; D gene: TRBD1; CDR3 protein: CASSPDRIENTGELFF; CDR3 DNA: TGTGCCAGCAGCCCGGACAGGATCGAGAACACCGGGGAGCTGTTTTTT
clone size: .; J gene: TRBJ2-7; V gene: TRBV7-2; D gene: TRBD1; CDR3 protein: CASSLAAGGNYEQYF; CDR3 DNA: TGTGCCAGCAGCTTAGCGGCAGGGGGCAACTACGAGCAGTACTTC
clone size: once; J gene: TRBJ1-2; V gene: TRBV10-3; D gene: .; CDR3 protein: CAISELGRAHYGYTF; CDR3 DNA: TGTGCCATCAGTGAACTGGGCAGGGCTCACTATGGCTACACCTTC
clone size: .; J gene: TRBJ1-5; V gene: TRBV19; D gene: .; CDR3 protein: CASSKGTRGQPQHF; CDR3 DNA: TGTGCCAGTAGCAAAGGGACTCGCGGTCAGCCCCAGCATTTT
clone size: .; J gene: TRBJ2-5; V gene: TRBV10-3; D gene: .; CDR3 protein: CAIRPGVQETQYF; CDR3 DNA: TGTGCCATCAGACCAGGGGTCCAAGAGACCCAGTACTTC
clone size: .; J gene: TRBJ2-7; V gene: TRBV28; D gene: TRBD2; CDR3 protein: CASSPHSRSGRASTWEQYF; CDR3 DNA: TGTGCCAGCAGTCCGCACTCTCGTAGCGGGAGGGCCTCCACGTGGGAGCAGTACTTC
clone size: .; J gene: TRBJ2-1; V gene: TRBV6-5; D gene: .; CDR3 protein: CASSYNWEERYNEQFF; CDR3 DNA: TGTGCCAGCAGTTACAATTGGGAGGAGCGATACAATGAGCAGTTCTTC
clone size: .; J gene: TRBJ2-3; V gene: TRBV10-1; D gene: TRBD2; CDR3 protein: CASSPGTSVITDTQYF; CDR3 DNA: TGCGCCAGCAGCCCCGGGACTAGCGTGATCACAGATACGCAGTATTTT
clone size: .; J gene: TRBJ1-3; V gene: TRBV28; D gene: TRBD1; CDR3 protein: CASSRTGWNTIYF; CDR3 DNA: TGTGCCAGCAGCCGGACAGGGTGGAACACCATATATTTT
clone size: once; J gene: TRBJ2-7; V gene: TRBV28; D gene: TRBD1; CDR3 protein: CASLGVGDRDYEQYF; CDR3 DNA: TGTGCCAGCCTGGGAGTGGGGGACAGGGACTACGAGCAGTACTTC
clone size: once; J gene: TRBJ2-2; V gene: TRBV4-1; D gene: .; CDR3 protein: CASSHLGGGPSNTGELFF; CDR3 DNA: TGCGCCAGCAGCCATCTAGGCGGGGGCCCCTCGAACACCGGGGAGCTGTTTTTT
clone size: .; J gene: TRBJ2-1; V gene: TRBV7-9; D gene: TRBD1; CDR3 protein: CASSETGAPYNEQFF; CDR3 DNA: TGTGCCAGCAGCGAGACAGGGGCCCCATACAATGAGCAGTTCTTC
clone size: .; J gene: TRBJ1-1; V gene: TRBV6-5; D gene: .; CDR3 protein: CASSLFRGTEAFF; CDR3 DNA: TGTGCCAGCAGTCTTTTCAGGGGCACTGAAGCTTTCTTT
clone size: .; J gene: TRBJ2-1; V gene: TRBV29-1; D gene: TRBD2; CDR3 protein: CSVGSGGAYNEQFF; CDR3 DNA: TGCAGCGTTGGTTCCGGGGGGGCTTATAATGAGCAGTTCTTC
clone size: once; J gene: TRBJ1-2; V gene: TRBV10-2; D gene: .; CDR3 protein: CASSGEGSLSYGYTF; CDR3 DNA: TGCGCCAGCAGTGGAGAGGGTTCCCTCTCCTATGGCTACACCTTC
clone size: .; J gene: TRBJ2-4; V gene: TRBV9; D gene: .; CDR3 protein: CASSVGSRDIQYF; CDR3 DNA: TGTGCCAGCAGCGTGGGTAGCAGGGACATTCAGTACTTC
clone size: .; J gene: TRBJ2-7; V gene: TRBV11-2; D gene: TRBD2; CDR3 protein: CASSSFRLAGSYEQYF; CDR3 DNA: TGTGCCAGCAGCTCGTTTCGACTAGCGGGATCCTACGAGCAGTACTTC
clone size: .; J gene: TRBJ2-1; V gene: TRBV28; D gene: TRBD1; CDR3 protein: CASTPQGAVNNEQFF; CDR3 DNA: TGTGCCAGCACCCCGCAGGGGGCGGTAAACAATGAGCAGTTCTTC
clone size: .; J gene: TRBJ1-5; V gene: TRBV28; D gene: .; CDR3 protein: CASSLPYSGGSQPQHF; CDR3 DNA: TGTGCCAGCAGTTTACCCTACTCGGGAGGGAGTCAGCCCCAGCATTTT
clone size: .; J gene: TRBJ1-2; V gene: TRBV18; D gene: .; CDR3 protein: CASSPQEPQGGYTF; CDR3 DNA: TGTGCCAGCTCACCACAGGAACCCCAGGGCGGCTACACCTTC
clone size: .; J gene: TRBJ1-1; V gene: TRBV7-8; D gene: TRBD1; CDR3 protein: CASSLPSSGTGITEAFF; CDR3 DNA: TGTGCCAGCAGCTTACCTTCTTCCGGGACAGGGATCACTGAAGCTTTCTTT
clone size: once; J gene: TRBJ2-7; V gene: TRBV9; D gene: TRBD2; CDR3 protein: CASSATGLAGHEQYF; CDR3 DNA: TGTGCCAGCAGCGCCACAGGACTAGCTGGTCACGAGCAGTACTTC
clone size: few; J gene: TRBJ1-5; V gene: TRBV2; D gene: .; CDR3 protein: CASREGLPNQPQHF; CDR3 DNA: TGTGCCAGCAGGGAGGGACTGCCCAATCAGCCCCAGCATTTT
clone size: .; J gene: TRBJ2-5; V gene: TRBV5-6; D gene: .; CDR3 protein: CASSFSTVETQYF; CDR3 DNA: TGTGCCAGCAGCTTTTCGACAGTTGAGACCCAGTACTTC
clone size: .; J gene: TRBJ1-3; V gene: TRBV4-3; D gene: .; CDR3 protein: CASSQDPRDFAGNTIYF; CDR3 DNA: TGCGCCAGCAGCCAAGACCCCAGGGATTTTGCTGGAAACACCATATATTTT
clone size: once; J gene: TRBJ2-2; V gene: TRBV5-1; D gene: TRBD1; CDR3 protein: CASSSLQGSTGELFF; CDR3 DNA: TGCGCCAGCAGCTCGCTACAGGGGTCCACCGGGGAGCTGTTTTTT
clone size: .; J gene: TRBJ2-7; V gene: TRBV14; D gene: TRBD1; CDR3 protein: CASSQRFSGGGEQYF; CDR3 DNA: TGTGCCAGCAGCCAAAGATTCTCAGGGGGCGGCGAGCAGTACTTC
clone size: .; J gene: TRBJ1-2; V gene: TRBV28; D gene: .; CDR3 protein: CASSFGVSGYTF; CDR3 DNA: TGTGCCAGCAGTTTCGGGGTTTCTGGCTACACCTTC
clone size: .; J gene: TRBJ1-5; V gene: TRBV6-5; D gene: .; CDR3 protein: CASSYRGNQPQHF; CDR3 DNA: TGTGCCAGCAGTTACCGGGGAAATCAGCCCCAGCATTTT